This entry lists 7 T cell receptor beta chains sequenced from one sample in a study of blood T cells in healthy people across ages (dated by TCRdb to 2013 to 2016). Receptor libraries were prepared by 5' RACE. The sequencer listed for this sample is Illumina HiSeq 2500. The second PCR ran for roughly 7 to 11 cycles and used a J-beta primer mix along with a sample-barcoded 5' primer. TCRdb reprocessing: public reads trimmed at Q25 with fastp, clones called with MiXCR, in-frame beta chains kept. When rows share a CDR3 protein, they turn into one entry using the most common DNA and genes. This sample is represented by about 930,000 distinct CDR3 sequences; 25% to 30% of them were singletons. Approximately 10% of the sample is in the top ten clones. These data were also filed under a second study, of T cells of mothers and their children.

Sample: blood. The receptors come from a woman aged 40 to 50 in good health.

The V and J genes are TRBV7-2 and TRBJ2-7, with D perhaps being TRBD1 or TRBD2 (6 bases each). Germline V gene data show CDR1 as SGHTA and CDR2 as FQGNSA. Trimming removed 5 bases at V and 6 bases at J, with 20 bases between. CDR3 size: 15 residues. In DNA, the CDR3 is TGTGCCAGCAGCCCGGGGGCCGCTCCGGGACTCGAGCAGTACTTC. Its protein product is CASSPGAAPGLEQYF.

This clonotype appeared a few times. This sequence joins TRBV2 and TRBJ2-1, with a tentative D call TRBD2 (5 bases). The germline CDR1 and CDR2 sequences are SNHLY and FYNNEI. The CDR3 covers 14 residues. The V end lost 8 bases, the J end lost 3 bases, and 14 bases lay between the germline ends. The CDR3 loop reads CASRGLNLYNEQFF. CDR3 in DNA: TGTGCCAGCCGAGGGCTGAACCTCTACAATGAGCAGTTCTTC.

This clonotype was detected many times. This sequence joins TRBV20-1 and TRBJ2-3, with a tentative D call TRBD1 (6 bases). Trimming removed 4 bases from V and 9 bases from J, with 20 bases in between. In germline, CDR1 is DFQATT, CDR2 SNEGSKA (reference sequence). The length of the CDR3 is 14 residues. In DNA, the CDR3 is TGCAGTGCTACCTTGGACAGCCTAAGGGAGACGCAGTATTTT. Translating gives CSATLDSLRETQYF.

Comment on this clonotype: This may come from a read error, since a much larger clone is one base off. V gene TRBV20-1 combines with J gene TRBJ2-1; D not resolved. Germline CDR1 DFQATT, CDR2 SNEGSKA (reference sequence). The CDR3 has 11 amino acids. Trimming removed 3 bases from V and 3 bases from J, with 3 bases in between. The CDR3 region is CSASFYNEQFF. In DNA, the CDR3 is TGCAGTGCTAGTTTCTACAATGAGCAGTTCTTC.

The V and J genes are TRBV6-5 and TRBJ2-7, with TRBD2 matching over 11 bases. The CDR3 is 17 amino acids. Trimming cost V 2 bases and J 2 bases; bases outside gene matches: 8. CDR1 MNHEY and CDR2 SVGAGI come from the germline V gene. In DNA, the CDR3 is TGTGCCAGCAGTTACCTGGCTAGCGGGGGGCGCCCCTACGAGCAGTACTTC. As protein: CASSYLASGGRPYEQYF.

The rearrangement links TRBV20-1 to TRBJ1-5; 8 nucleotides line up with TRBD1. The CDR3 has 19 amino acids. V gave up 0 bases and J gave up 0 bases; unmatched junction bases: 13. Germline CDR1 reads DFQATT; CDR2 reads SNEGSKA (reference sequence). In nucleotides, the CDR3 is TGCAGTGCTAGAGATAGGACAGGGAGGATCAGTTATAGCAATCAGCCCCAGCATTTT. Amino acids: CSARDRTGRISYSNQPQHF.

The CDR3 protein is CSAGVSTDTQYF. Here the CDR3 DNA reads TGCAGTGCTGGGGTAAGCACAGATACGCAGTATTTT. The rearrangement joins TRBV20-1 to TRBJ2-3, with D unclear. The CDR3 loop spans 12 amino acids. V was clipped by 5 bases and J by 0 bases, with 6 bases between them. CDR1 and CDR2 from the germline V gene are DFQATT and SNEGSKA (reference sequence).